The rows below give T cell receptor beta chains drawn from one sample of a study of follicular helper T cells after annual influenza vaccination. Repertoires were generated with immunoSEQ multiplex PCR, while TCRdb's copy carries only in-frame clones and drops some. Among 9,000 to 13,000 clones, 70% to 85% were seen once, and the ten largest hold over 0.7%. Sequenced material: CXCR5- memory CD4+ T cells sorted from blood, taken on the day of influenza vaccination. These receptors originate from an adult who received the influenza vaccine. Both conserved end residues are part of each CDR3. The size of a clone is reported for some rows only, either as once, few or many, or as a class for expanded clones.

TRBJ2-7 . TRBV11-2 CASSLVGLASNEQYF
TRBJ2-1 once TRBV7-9 CASRTGTGNEQFF
TRBJ2-6 . TRBV7-2 CASSSGQLDSGANVLTF
TRBJ2-1 . TRBV7-2 CASSPGTSYNEQFF
TRBJ2-1 . TRBV14 CASSQDIQGPYNEQFF
TRBJ1-1 . TRBV4-3 CASSQHRESTEAFF
TRBJ2-1 . TRBV6-1 CASRGAGGRNEQFF
TRBJ2-1 . TRBV7-2 CASSPTGTGGYNEQFF
TRBJ2-1 . TRBV7-2 CASSADSGGLYNEQFF
TRBJ1-2 . TRBV18 CASSSPGGRGYTF
TRBJ2-1 . TRBV7-9 CASNLASRSYNEQFF
TRBJ2-3 . TRBV4-3 CASSQAGTSGARTDTQYF
TRBJ2-3 once TRBV7-8 CASSLGVPGQSDTQYF
TRBJ1-5 few TRBV6-1 CAGGGSGRQPQHF
TRBJ2-3 . TRBV2 CASSEVRGTDTQYF
TRBJ2-5 once TRBV11-2 CASEAELKKTQYF
TRBJ2-2 . TRBV7-2 CASSLMGTGELFF
TRBJ1-2 once TRBV7-9 CASSPVGGLPGYTF
TRBJ2-3 few TRBV5-4 CASRGPRTDTQYF
TRBJ1-5 . TRBV4-1 CASSQQGGNQPQHF
TRBJ2-1 . TRBV5-4 CASSTNRGSYNEQFF
TRBJ1-2 few TRBV19 CASSSSSGAFYGYTF
TRBJ1-4 . TRBV11-2 CASSLDSRAANEKLFF
TRBJ1-1 . TRBV10-3 CAISEAKETTEAFF
TRBJ2-7 . TRBV4-3 CASSQDLGSPYEQYF
TRBJ2-2 . TRBV7-2 CASSAFRDRGAVDTGELFF
TRBJ1-2 . TRBV18 CASSDPGPDPGYTF
TRBJ2-5 once TRBV11-2 CASSPRRTGMLQYQETQYF
TRBJ1-1 . TRBV20-1 CIGEGDTEAFF
TRBJ1-1 . TRBV5-4 CASSGAPGDTEAFF
TRBJ2-7 . TRBV5-1 CASSPGTSGYEQYF
TRBJ1-4 . TRBV19 CASSPSGSSRNEKLFF
TRBJ2-7 . TRBV7-2 CASSLERRQGGRTYEQYF
TRBJ2-2 . TRBV19 CASTRTGMNTGELFF
TRBJ2-6 . TRBV7-2 CASSPQGARGANVLTF
TRBJ1-5 . TRBV2 CASSEVTGSSNQPQHF
TRBJ2-1 . TRBV5-4 CASSLQQEGRGEQFF
TRBJ1-2 . TRBV6-6 CASSAGQVDGYTF
TRBJ1-5 . TRBV19 CASSIHDIGNQPQHF
TRBJ1-4 . TRBV28 CASSLPTKDRGTNEKLFF
TRBJ2-1 . TRBV7-3 CASSSTGQGAGEQFF
TRBJ1-1 . TRBV18 CASSPIELGVRNTEAFF
TRBJ2-5 . TRBV15 CATRMGETQYF
TRBJ1-2 . TRBV10-3 CAITSDRNLYGYTF
TRBJ1-5 . TRBV28 CASSLEGPISPQHF
TRBJ1-1 . TRBV5-6 CASSPTGLSYTEAFF
TRBJ1-4 . TRBV15 CATSRAPAYNEKLFF
TRBJ1-1 . TRBV19 CASSTTGPQMNTEAFF
TRBJ1-4 . TRBV4-2 CASSQALQMGQDIEKLFF
TRBJ1-1 . TRBV6-5 CASNRQGAASEAFF
TRBJ1-3 . TRBV6-5 CASRRGSGNTIYF
TRBJ2-7 . TRBV6-6 CASSPGHPYEQYF
TRBJ1-1 . TRBV28 CASSTQDSGAFF
TRBJ1-2 few TRBV30 CAWSGRVSRGLAGYTF
TRBJ2-7 few TRBV5-4 CASSPGRAGSTYEQYF
TRBJ1-1 . TRBV28 CATSVVGTGITEAFF
TRBJ2-2 once TRBV6-6 CASSKGLAGSGELFF
TRBJ1-5 once TRBV27 CASSLSGSNQPQHF
TRBJ1-5 . TRBV11-2 CASSLLRDQPQHF